This is a list of T cell receptor beta chains from one sample in a study of T cell responses to AZD1222 COVID-19 vaccine. Sequencing used immunoSEQ multiplex PCR; TCRdb keeps in-frame clones, though not all of them. The sample carries more than 95,000 clones, roughly nine tenths recorded once. The material sequenced was peripheral blood, taken on day 0 of AZD1222 vaccination. The source is an adult in good health. Each CDR3 is given with its conserved first and last residue. A D gene is named only where the DNA matches it firmly. Rows give clone size only sometimes, using once, few, many, or a class for an expanded clone.

D gene	clone size	J gene	V gene	CDR3 protein	CDR3 DNA
TRBD1	-	TRBJ1-3	TRBV18	CASSPPQGAFGNTIYF	TGTGCCAGCTCACCACCCCAGGGGGCCTTTGGAAACACCATATATTTT
TRBD1	-	TRBJ1-5	TRBV5-1	CASSLTGGSYSNQPQHF	TGCGCCAGCAGCTTAACAGGGGGGTCATATAGCAATCAGCCCCAGCATTTT
TRBD1	-	TRBJ1-1	TRBV6-1	CASSVWGTGEGNTEAFF	TGTGCCAGCAGTGTTTGGGGGACAGGGGAGGGGAACACTGAAGCTTTCTTT
TRBD1	-	TRBJ1-1	TRBV18	CASSQTGGTEAFF	TGTGCCAGCTCTCAAACAGGGGGGACTGAAGCTTTCTTT
-	many	TRBJ1-2	TRBV5-4	CASSWETRGYTF	TGTGCCAGCAGCTGGGAGACTCGTGGCTACACCTTC
TRBD1	-	TRBJ1-5	TRBV18	CASSSRGRGSNQPQHF	TGTGCCAGCTCATCCAGGGGGCGGGGGAGCAATCAGCCCCAGCATTTT
-	-	TRBJ1-1	TRBV5-1	CASSGGWGSEWLAFF	TGCGCCAGCAGCGGGGGTTGGGGCAGTGAATGGCTGGCTTTCTTT
-	-	TRBJ1-2	TRBV7-6	CASSLVGGRGGYTF	TGTGCCAGCAGCTTAGTCGGGGGGAGAGGTGGCTACACCTTC
TRBD1	-	TRBJ1-5	TRBV19	CASVTGQGNQPQHF	TGTGCCAGTGTGACGGGACAGGGCAATCAGCCCCAGCATTTT
-	-	TRBJ1-2	TRBV19	CASSIAWGTYGYTF	TGTGCCAGTAGTATAGCGTGGGGTACCTATGGCTACACCTTC